This T cell receptor beta chain was identified in a study of radiation and T cells in renal cell carcinoma. Overall study findings and caveats: From baseline, blood top tumor clonotypes peaked at 2 weeks post-radiation. No pretreatment tumor biopsies were available for baseline clonotypes.

Documented time point: blood 2 weeks post-SBRT. Treatment specified: 15 Gy SBRT to primary tumor, nephrectomy 4 weeks later. Blood was sampled at baseline, 2 weeks and 4 weeks after SBRT. The patient's renal cell carcinoma had clear cell pathology. In its sample, this clone was seen once. Its antigen is as yet unknown. Using immunoSEQ multiplex PCR, the repertoire was profiled, and TCRdb retains in-frame clones only, with some absent. Of about 150,000 clones listed, 80% to 90% are singletons. V was cut by 0 bases and J by 3 bases, with 16 bases left in between. The CDR3 loop spans 17 amino acids. Germline CDR1 LGHNA, CDR2 YNFKEQ.

The sequence was obtained from a woman aged 50 to 60 with renal cell carcinoma. The specimen was blood, collected from a patient whose treatment included radiotherapy and nephrectomy. The V gene is TRBV4-2, the J gene TRBJ2-3; D is perhaps TRBD2 (5 bases). CDR3 nucleotides: TGTGCCAGCAGCCAAGATCGATGGCGGGCCTCTACAGATACGCAGTATTTT. Translated: CASSQDRWRASTDTQYF.